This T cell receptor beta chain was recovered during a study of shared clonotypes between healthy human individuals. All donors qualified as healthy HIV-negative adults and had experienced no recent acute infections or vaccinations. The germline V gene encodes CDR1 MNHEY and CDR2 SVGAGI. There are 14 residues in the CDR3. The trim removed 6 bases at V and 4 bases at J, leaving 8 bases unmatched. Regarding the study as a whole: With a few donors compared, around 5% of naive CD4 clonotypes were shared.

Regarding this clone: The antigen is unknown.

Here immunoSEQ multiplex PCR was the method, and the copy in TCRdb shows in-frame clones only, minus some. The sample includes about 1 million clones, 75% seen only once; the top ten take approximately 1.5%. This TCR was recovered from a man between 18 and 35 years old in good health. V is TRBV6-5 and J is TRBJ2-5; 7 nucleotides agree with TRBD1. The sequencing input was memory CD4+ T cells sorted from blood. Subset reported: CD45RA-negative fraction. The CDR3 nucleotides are TGTGCCAGCAGAGGGACAGAAGACAGAGAGACCCAGTACTTC. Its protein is CASRGTEDRETQYF.